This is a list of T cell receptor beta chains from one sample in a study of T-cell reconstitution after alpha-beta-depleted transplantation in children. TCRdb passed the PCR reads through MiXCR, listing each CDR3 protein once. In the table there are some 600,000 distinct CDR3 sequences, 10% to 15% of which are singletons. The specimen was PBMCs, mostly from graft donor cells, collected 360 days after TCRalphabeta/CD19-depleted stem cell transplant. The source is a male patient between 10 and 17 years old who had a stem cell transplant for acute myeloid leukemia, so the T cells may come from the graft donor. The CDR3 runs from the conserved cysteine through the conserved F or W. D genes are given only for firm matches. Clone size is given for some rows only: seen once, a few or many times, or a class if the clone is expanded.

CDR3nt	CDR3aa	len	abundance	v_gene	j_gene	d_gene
TGCAGTGCTAGCTCTGGGGCCAACGTCCTGACTTTC	CSASSGANVLTF	12	few	TRBV20-1	TRBJ2-6	NA
TGCAGTGCTAGGGGACTGACCCGGCTTTACAATGAGCAGTTCTTC	CSARGLTRLYNEQFF	15	few	TRBV20-1	TRBJ2-1	NA
TGTGCCAGCAGCCGAAGTGGGCTCGGGGCTTCGAACACTGAAGCTTTCTTT	CASSRSGLGASNTEAFF	17	few	TRBV14	TRBJ1-1	NA
TGCAGTGCAGCAATCCTCGGGACTAGCGGGAGCGAGACCCAGTACTTC	CSAAILGTSGSETQYF	16	NA	TRBV20-1	TRBJ2-5	TRBD2
TGTGCCAGCAGTTACAACTTGGGCCAGGGCGACAATGAGCAGTTCTTC	CASSYNLGQGDNEQFF	16	few	TRBV6-2/TRBV6-3	TRBJ2-1	NA
TGCAGTGCTAGAGACTATCAGCGGGTCTACGAGCAGTACTTC	CSARDYQRVYEQYF	14	few	TRBV20-1	TRBJ2-7	NA
TGCAGTGCCTCCGGGACTAGCATCAATGAGCAGTTCTTC	CSASGTSINEQFF	13	few	TRBV20-1	TRBJ2-1	TRBD2
NA	CASSKKRDFGQGNQPQHF	18	NA	TRBV21-1	TRBJ1-5	NA
TGTGCCAGCAGCTCGGGAGGGCCGGTGTACGAGCAGTACTTC	CASSSGGPVYEQYF	14	NA	TRBV9	TRBJ2-7	TRBD2
TGCAGCGTTGTTCGGGAGACCCAGTACTTC	CSVVRETQYF	10	many	TRBV29-1	TRBJ2-5	NA
TGTGCCAGCAGTCGGTTGACAGGCCTCACTGAAGCTTTCTTT	CASSRLTGLTEAFF	14	NA	TRBV6-1	TRBJ1-1	NA
TGTGCCACCAGTGAAAGGACGGTCTCCTACAATGAGCAGTTCTTC	CATSERTVSYNEQFF	15	few	TRBV24-1	TRBJ2-1	NA
TGTGCCAGCAGCTTACGGGGGCACGGCACAGATACGCAGTATTTT	CASSLRGHGTDTQYF	15	NA	TRBV5-6	TRBJ2-3	NA
TGTGCCGCCAACGGGGGGGGACAGGGAAATGAAAAACTGTTTTTT	CAANGGGQGNEKLFF	15	NA	TRBV28	TRBJ1-4	TRBD1
TGCGCCAGCAGCCAAGAGATCGAGGGAGTAAACACAGATACGCAGTATTTT	CASSQEIEGVNTDTQYF	17	many	TRBV4-3	TRBJ2-3	NA
TGTGCCAGCAGCTTTTTTAATCGCGACGGGCCTAAGCAAATCTCTGGAAACACCATATATTTT	CASSFFNRDGPKQISGNTIYF	21	few	TRBV7-4	TRBJ1-3	NA
TGTGCCACCAGTTCTTCTAGCGGGGGCTCCTACAATGAGCAGTTCTTC	CATSSSSGGSYNEQFF	16	many	TRBV24-1	TRBJ2-1	TRBD2
TGTGCCAGCAGTCCTTTTGGGACAGAGAGCTCCTACGAGCAGTACTTC	CASSPFGTESSYEQYF	16	many	TRBV12-3/TRBV12-4	TRBJ2-7	TRBD1
TGTGCCAGTAGTATTTCGGTCACCGGGGAGCTGTTTTTT	CASSISVTGELFF	13	NA	TRBV19	TRBJ2-2	NA
TGTGCCATTACCGCGGGGTCTGGAAACACCATATATTTT	CAITAGSGNTIYF	13	NA	TRBV10-3	TRBJ1-3	NA
TGTGCCAGCAGCCGAGGGGTGTATTCCTACGAGCAGTACTTC	CASSRGVYSYEQYF	14	few	TRBV3-1	TRBJ2-7	NA
TGTGCCTGGAGTATGGGGATTCCCGGAGAGACCCAGTACTTC	CAWSMGIPGETQYF	14	few	TRBV30	TRBJ2-5	NA
TGTGCCAGCAGCCGGGGACTCACGGGGAATGAGCAGTTCTTC	CASSRGLTGNEQFF	14	few	TRBV7-2	TRBJ2-1	NA
TGTGCCATCAGCTTCGGACAGGGGGCTTCCTACAATGAGCAGTTCTTC	CAISFGQGASYNEQFF	16	NA	TRBV10-3	TRBJ2-1	TRBD1
TGTGCCTGGAGGGCGACAGGGGGTAATTCACCCCTCCACTTT	CAWRATGGNSPLHF	14	few	TRBV30	TRBJ1-6	TRBD1
TGTGCCAGCAGTATGGGGGAGGCAACCTACGAGCAGTACTTC	CASSMGEATYEQYF	14	few	TRBV25-1	TRBJ2-7	NA
TGTGCCAGCAGTTCGGGACGGTGGAGCACAGATACGCAGTATTTT	CASSSGRWSTDTQYF	15	NA	TRBV6-5	TRBJ2-3	NA
TGTGCCAGCAGCTTATTAAACAGCTATAATTCACCCCTCCACTTT	CASSLLNSYNSPLHF	15	NA	TRBV7-9	TRBJ1-6	NA
TGCTGTGCTAGAGATGAGTATCCGTCGAAGTTTTACAATGAGCAGTTCTTC	CCARDEYPSKFYNEQFF	17	NA	TRBV20-1	TRBJ2-1	NA
TGTGCCAGTAGTATCCCGGGAGGCTTCACCGGGGAGCTGTTTTTT	CASSIPGGFTGELFF	15	NA	TRBV19	TRBJ2-2	TRBD2
TGTGCCAGCCGCCTTTTCTACGAGCAGTACTTC	CASRLFYEQYF	11	NA	TRBV7-2	TRBJ2-7	NA
TGCGCCAGCAGTCCGGGACAGAAGATTCCAGATACGCAGTATTTT	CASSPGQKIPDTQYF	15	NA	TRBV23-1	TRBJ2-3	TRBD1
TGTGCCAGCTCACCCGGCGGGGGGCTAAGCAATCAGCCCCAGCATTTT	CASSPGGGLSNQPQHF	16	few	TRBV18	TRBJ1-5	NA
TGTGCCAGCAGCCAATTGGGACTTCTTACCCAGTACTTC	CASSQLGLLTQYF	13	many	TRBV4-2	TRBJ2-5	NA
TGTGCCACCAGCAAGGACAGGAGAGCCTACGAGCAGTACTTC	CATSKDRRAYEQYF	14	many	TRBV15	TRBJ2-7	TRBD1
TGTGCCACCGGGGGCCGCCGCGGGGGCAAACGCACAGATACGCAGTATTTT	CATGGRRGGKRTDTQYF	17	few	TRBV10-3	TRBJ2-3	NA
TGTGCCAGCAGCCTCTGGACCGAGCTCTCCTACGAGCAGTACTTC	CASSLWTELSYEQYF	15	NA	TRBV11-1	TRBJ2-7	NA
TGCAGCGTTGGAGGACTAGCGGCTCCCTACGAGCAGTACTTC	CSVGGLAAPYEQYF	14	NA	TRBV29-1	TRBJ2-7	TRBD2
TGTGCCATCAGTGAGTCAAGCGGGGGAATCCCTTACCCCTCTGGGGCCAACGTCCTGACTTTC	CAISESSGGIPYPSGANVLTF	21	NA	TRBV10-3	TRBJ2-6	TRBD2
TGCGCCACCCGGGACGGAACCTTCTCTAGCACAGATACGCAGTATTTT	CATRDGTFSSTDTQYF	16	NA	TRBV5-1	TRBJ2-3	NA
TGTGCCAGCAGCTTGATACAGACCACCGGGGAGCTGTTTTTT	CASSLIQTTGELFF	14	many	TRBV7-6	TRBJ2-2	NA
TGCGCCAACAGCCAAGATCTTGGAGGGACCCTTCGTGTTCGCGAGCAGTACTTC	CANSQDLGGTLRVREQYF	18	few	TRBV4-3	TRBJ2-7	NA
TGTGCCAGCAGCTTAAACGGACTAGGTACCGGGGAGCTGTTTTTT	CASSLNGLGTGELFF	15	NA	TRBV7-3	TRBJ2-2	TRBD2
TGTGCCAGCAGTTATCAGGGGAGTTATTCCTACGAGCAGTACTTC	CASSYQGSYSYEQYF	15	many	TRBV6-5	TRBJ2-7	NA